The clone carrying this T cell receptor beta chain came up many times. This entry is derived from a study of molecular identifiers for immune sequencing clone quantification. The CDR3 length is 13 residues. CDR1 is GTSNPN and CDR2 is SVGIG in the germline V gene (reference sequence). Unmatched junction bases numbered 3, after V lost 2 bases and J lost 3 bases. TCRdb redid the calling of the PCR reads with MiXCR, one entry per CDR3 protein. This sample has 300,000 to 350,000 distinct CDR3 sequences, with roughly 23% found just once. The receptor was isolated from a human donor in good health. Some libraries in this study had Jurkat cell RNA spiked in. Material for sequencing was naive CD8+ T cells from blood, with Jurkat cell RNA spiked in. Subset denoted: FACS-sorted CD8+CD4-CCR7+CD45RA+ naive T cells. The V call is TRBV30, the J call TRBJ2-7; 8 positions agree with TRBD1. CDR3 DNA: TGTGCCTGGAGTCAGGGGGCGATCTACGAGCAGTACTTC. Translated: CAWSQGAIYEQYF.